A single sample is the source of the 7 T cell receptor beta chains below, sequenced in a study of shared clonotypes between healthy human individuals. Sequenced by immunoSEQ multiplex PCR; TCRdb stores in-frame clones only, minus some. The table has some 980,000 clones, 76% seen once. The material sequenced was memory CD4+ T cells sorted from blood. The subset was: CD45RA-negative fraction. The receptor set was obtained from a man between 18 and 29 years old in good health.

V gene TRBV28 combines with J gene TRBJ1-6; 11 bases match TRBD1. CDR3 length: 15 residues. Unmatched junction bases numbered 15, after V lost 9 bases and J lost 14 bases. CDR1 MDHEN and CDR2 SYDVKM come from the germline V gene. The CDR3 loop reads CASTGQGASRVALHF. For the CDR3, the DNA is TGTGCCAGTACAGGACAGGGGGCCAGTCGAGTGGCCCTCCACTTT.

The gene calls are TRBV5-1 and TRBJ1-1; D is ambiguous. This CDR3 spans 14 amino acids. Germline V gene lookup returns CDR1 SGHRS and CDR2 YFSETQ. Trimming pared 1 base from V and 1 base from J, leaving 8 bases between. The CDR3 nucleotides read TGCGCCAGCAGCTTGAGTCCCGGGAACACTGAAGCTTTCTTT. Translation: CASSLSPGNTEAFF.

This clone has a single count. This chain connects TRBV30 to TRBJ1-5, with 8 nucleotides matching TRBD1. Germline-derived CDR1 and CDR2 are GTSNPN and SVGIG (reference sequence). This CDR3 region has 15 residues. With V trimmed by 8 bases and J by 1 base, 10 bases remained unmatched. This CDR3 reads CAPPPDRESNQPQHF. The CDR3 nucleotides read TGTGCCCCCCCTCCGGACAGGGAAAGCAATCAGCCCCAGCATTTT.

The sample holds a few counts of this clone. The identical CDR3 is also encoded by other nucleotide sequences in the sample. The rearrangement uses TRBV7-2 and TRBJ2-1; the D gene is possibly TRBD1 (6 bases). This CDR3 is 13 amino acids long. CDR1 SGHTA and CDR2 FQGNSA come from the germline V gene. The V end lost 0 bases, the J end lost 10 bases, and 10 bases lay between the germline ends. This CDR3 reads CASSLARQGEQFF. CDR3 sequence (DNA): TGTGCCAGCAGCTTAGCGCGGCAGGGGGAGCAGTTCTTC.

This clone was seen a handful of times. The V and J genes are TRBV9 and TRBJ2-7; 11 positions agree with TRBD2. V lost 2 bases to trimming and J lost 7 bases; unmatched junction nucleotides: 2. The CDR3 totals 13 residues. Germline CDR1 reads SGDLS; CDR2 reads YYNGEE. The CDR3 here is CASSVTSGVEQYF. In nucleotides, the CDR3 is TGTGCCAGCAGCGTGACTAGCGGGGTGGAGCAGTACTTC.

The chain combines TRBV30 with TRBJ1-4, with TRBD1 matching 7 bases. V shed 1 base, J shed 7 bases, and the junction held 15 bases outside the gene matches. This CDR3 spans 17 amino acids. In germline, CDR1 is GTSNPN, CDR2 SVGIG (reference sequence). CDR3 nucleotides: TGTGCCTGGAGTGCGGGACGACAGGGCCCTATACTTGAAAAACTGTTTTTT. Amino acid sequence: CAWSAGRQGPILEKLFF.

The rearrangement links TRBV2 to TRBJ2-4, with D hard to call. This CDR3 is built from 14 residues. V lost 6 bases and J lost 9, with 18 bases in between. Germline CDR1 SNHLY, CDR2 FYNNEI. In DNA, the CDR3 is TGTGCCAGCAGCGCCTCAGGCCCCATCTCCATTCAGTACTTC. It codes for CASSASGPISIQYF.